This T cell receptor (beta chain) was retrieved from a study of blood T cell repertoires in COVID-19. About the study: Sites in the United States, Italy and Spain provided acute and convalescent COVID-19 samples. Nucleic acid was either cDNA or gDNA, and it came from T cells, B-cell-depleted T cells, or PBMCs.

Under the authors' procedure: Amplifying reference gene primers gave estimates of nucleated cell counts. The assay was immunoSEQ multiplex PCR, and TCRdb's table has in-frame clones only and misses some. That table furnishes V, J and clone size, whereas the DNA furnished D and trimming. The top ten clones hold around 9% of a sample with about 270,000 clones, around nine tenths of them seen once. CDR1 is SGDLS and CDR2 is YYNGEE in the germline V gene. This CDR3 region has 14 residues. The ends lost 3 bases at V and 7 bases at J; junction bases unmatched: 9. The specimen was peripheral blood. The source is a man aged 35 to 55 with active or convalescent COVID-19. The V and J genes are TRBV9 and TRBJ1-1; TRBD1 matches 7 bases. CDR3 DNA sequence: TGTGCCAGCAGCGCGCCGGGACAGCGTTTTGAAGCTTTCTTT. As protein: CASSAPGQRFEAFF.